The 11 T cell receptor beta chains given below trace back to one sample, sequenced in a study of human T cells and chemical hapten exposure. Time point in this sample: pre-sensitization, week 0. Indicated treatment: therapeutic diphenylcyclopropenone sensitization with weekly scalp DPC. TCRdb passed the RACE reads through MiXCR, listing each CDR3 protein once. The data hold 95,000 to 150,000 distinct CDR3 sequences, with roughly 14% observed a single time. Material: whole blood, obtained in connection with sensitization to the hapten diphenylcyclopropenone (DPC). Source of these receptors: a woman younger than 35 with alopecia areata. Some clones in this sample may be carry-over from other donors' samples.

This clonotype has more than one count but fewer than ten. The chain employs TRBV6-5 and TRBJ2-3; D is unclear. This CDR3 has 13 residues. CDR1 is MNHEY, CDR2 SVGAGI, per germline. The V gene lost 5 bases and the J gene lost 6 bases, with 12 bases spanning the gap. CDR3 bases: TGTGCCAGCAGTCGACGTGGCCGCGATACGCAGTATTTT. Translated, it gives CASSRRGRDTQYF.

The V call is TRBV19, the J call TRBJ2-1, with 7 bases identical to TRBD1. Germline values: CDR1 LNHDA, CDR2 SQIVND (reference sequence). The J segment lost 6 bases and the V segment lost 7 bases, leaving 6 bases of the junction unmatched. This CDR3 has 13 residues. The CDR3 nucleotides read TGTGCCAGTAAAGAGGGGGCCTTCAATGAGCAGTTCTTC. This codes for CASKEGAFNEQFF.

This clonotype came up a few times. The CDR3 spells CASSRGQSPWGANVLTF. The CDR3 coding sequence is TGTGCCAGCAGTAGAGGACAGAGCCCTTGGGGGGCCAACGTCCTGACTTTC. V gene TRBV6-2 or TRBV6-3 combines with J gene TRBJ2-6; TRBD1 is a possible D gene (6 bases). V was clipped by 5 bases and J by 4 bases, with 18 bases between them. Germline V CDR1 and CDR2: MNHEY, SVGEGT. This CDR3 region has 17 residues.

This clonotype was seen ten or more times. The V gene is TRBV29-1, the J gene TRBJ1-1; the D gene is possibly TRBD1 (5 bases). Germline CDR1 is SQVTM and CDR2 is ANQGSEA. CDR3 length equals 15 residues. V lost 7 bases and J 1 base, leaving 19 bases between the germline ends. The DNA of the CDR3 is TGCAGCGCCAACACGAGGGGCAGCCCGAACACTGAAGCTTTCTTT. Translating it yields CSANTRGSPNTEAFF.

The chain recombines TRBV4-3 with TRBJ2-1, with unresolved D. The germline CDR1 and CDR2 sequences are LGHNA and YSLEER. The length of the CDR3 is 18 residues. With 0 bases removed from V and 9 bases from J, the gap between germline ends came to 24 bases. CDR3 DNA sequence: TGCGCCAGCAGCCAAGAACCACCCACTAACCCCCTAGTCGGTGAGCAGTTCTTC. This gives the protein CASSQEPPTNPLVGEQFF.

This clonotype appeared a few times. This chain uses TRBV6-5 with TRBJ2-5, with 9 bases fitting TRBD2. From germline, CDR1 is MNHEY and CDR2 SVGAGI. V trimming: 2 bases; J trimming: 3 bases; junction bases outside the gene matches: 4. This CDR3 spans 15 amino acids. In DNA, the CDR3 is TGTGCCAGCAGTTACGGTAGCGGGGGTGAAGAGACCCAGTACTTC. This encodes CASSYGSGGEETQYF.

There are a few counts of this clonotype. The rearrangement joins TRBV6-6 to TRBJ1-4, with D unresolved. The CDR3 runs to 14 residues. V gave up 2 bases and J gave up 1 base, with 5 bases separating them. Germline V gives CDR1 MNHNY, CDR2 SVGAGI (reference sequence). CDR3 in amino acids: CASSYEGTNEKLFF. CDR3 sequence (DNA): TGTGCCAGCAGTTACGAGGGAACTAATGAAAAACTGTTTTTT.

The CDR3 here is CSAEQGGPYGYTF. The CDR3 bases are TGCAGTGCTGAACAAGGGGGTCCCTATGGCTACACCTTC. The chain recombines TRBV20-1 with TRBJ1-2, with D possibly matching TRBD1 (6 bases). CDR3 length: 13 amino acids. Per the germline V gene, CDR1 is DFQATT and CDR2 is SNEGSKA (reference sequence). V was shortened by 5 bases and J by 4 bases, with 14 bases between the two germline ends.

This clonotype occurred many times. The chain carries TRBV6-2 or TRBV6-3 and TRBJ1-1, with D tentatively TRBD1 (5 bases). There are 16 residues in the CDR3. Germline lookup yields CDR1 MNHEY and CDR2 SVGEGT. V was cut by 0 bases and J by 1 base, with 12 bases left in between. The CDR3 nucleotides are TGTGCCAGCAGTTACTCGAAGGGGACTGCGAACACTGAAGCTTTCTTT. Amino acid sequence: CASSYSKGTANTEAFF.

A few counts support this clonotype. V usage is TRBV6-2 or TRBV6-3 and J usage is TRBJ2-1; 10 positions match TRBD2. The V gene end was trimmed by 6 bases and the J gene end by 7 bases; junction bases not matched to a gene: 9. The CDR3 extends over 15 amino acids. The germline V gene has CDR1 MNHEY and CDR2 SVGEGT. The CDR3 DNA reads TGTGCCAGCAGGGAGAGCGGGACTAGCGTTAATGAGCAGTTCTTC. This codes for CASRESGTSVNEQFF.

V and J are TRBV6-6 and TRBJ1-2; tentative D call: TRBD1 (5 bases). In germline, CDR1 is MNHNY, CDR2 SVGAGI (reference sequence). With 2 bases removed from V and 4 bases from J, the gap between germline ends came to 14 bases. CDR3 size: 15 residues. CDR3 in amino acids: CASSYGDSVGYGYTF. CDR3 DNA sequence: TGTGCCAGCAGTTACGGGGACTCGGTAGGCTATGGCTACACCTTC.